This entry is about one TCR beta chain. TCRdb passed the 5' RACE reads through MiXCR, listing each CDR3 protein once. The sample includes around 500,000 distinct CDR3 sequences, about a fifth of them seen just once. This specimen belongs to a study of T cells after yellow fever vaccination. Study-wide background: Preparing low-cell-number fractions relied on SMART-Seq v4 Ultra Low Input.

CDR3 size: 17 residues. CDR1 and CDR2 from the germline V gene are MGHRA and YSYEKL. The V gene lost 0 bases and the J gene lost 5 bases, with 19 bases spanning the gap. The genes are TRBV4-1 and TRBJ2-5, with a possible D match to TRBD2 (7 bases). Sequences were derived from PBMCs, sampled roughly 20 days after the first yellow fever vaccination. The TCR originated in a man aged 18-30 years who received the YFV17D yellow fever vaccine. CDR3 protein: CASSQDPRGAGWETQYF. CDR3 coding DNA: TGCGCCAGCAGCCAAGATCCACGGGGGGCAGGGTGGGAGACCCAGTACTTC.